What follows are 3 T cell receptor beta chains derived from one specimen sequenced in a study of beta chain features in type 1 diabetes. Expressed TCRB transcripts got sequenced, as all isolated RNA was reverse transcribed. TCRdb keeps only in-frame clones here, not all; method: immunoSEQ multiplex PCR. The table lists hundreds of thousands of clones, less than 20% of them singletons. Sample: naive CD4+ T cells from blood. The origin of the receptors is a man between 18 and 29 years old in good health.

This chain links TRBV19 with TRBJ2-1, with 13 bases matching TRBD2. CDR3 size: 18 residues. The V gene end was trimmed by 4 bases and the J gene end by 0 bases; junction bases not matched to a gene: 6. Germline-derived CDR1 and CDR2 are LNHDA and SQIVND (reference sequence). This chain's CDR3 is CASSTEGLAGSSYNEQFF. The CDR3, as DNA: TGTGCCAGTAGTACTGAGGGACTAGCGGGAAGCTCCTACAATGAGCAGTTCTTC.

V and J are TRBV7-2 and TRBJ1-2; D not resolved. The CDR3 runs to 12 residues. The V gene lost 4 bases and the J gene lost 9 bases, with 12 bases spanning the gap. Germline values: CDR1 SGHTA, CDR2 FQGNSA. The CDR3 loop is CASSSRTSRYTF. The CDR3 DNA is TGTGCCAGCAGCTCCAGGACCTCGCGCTACACCTTC. Full variable domain (rest looked up from reference TRBV7-2 and TRBJ1-2): GAGVSQSPSNKVTEKGKDVELRCDPISGHTALYWYRQSLGQGLEFLIYFQGNSAPDKSGLPSDRFSAERTGGSVSTLTIQRTQQEDSAVYLCASSSRTSRYTFGSGTRLTVV.

The sample holds a few counts of this clone. V usage is TRBV10-3 and J usage is TRBJ2-7, with 7 bases identical to TRBD2. CDR1 is ENHRY, CDR2 SYGVKD, per germline. This CDR3 has 15 amino acids. Unmatched junction bases numbered 12, after V lost 5 bases and J lost 5 bases. CDR3 DNA sequence: TGTGCCATCAGTCCTCTTGCTAGCGGTTCGGACGAGCAGTACTTC. This translates into CAISPLASGSDEQYF.